This T cell receptor (beta chain) was profiled in a study of blood T cell repertoires in COVID-19. Study-level information: T cells, B-cell-depleted T cells, or PBMCs provided the cDNA or gDNA that served as material.

With 3 bases clipped from V and 3 bases from J, the junction kept 8 bases outside the gene matches. This CDR3 has 17 amino acids. Germline CDR1 LNHDA, CDR2 SQIVND (reference sequence). Authors' methods: The assay estimated nucleated cells by amplifying reference gene primers. The table came from immunoSEQ multiplex PCR; TCRdb's copy has only in-frame clones and leaves some out. The D gene and trimming were derived from the DNA, and the V and J assignments and clone size from that table. The table includes some 290,000 clones, approximately 82% detected once. The source material was peripheral blood. The V gene is TRBV19, the J gene TRBJ2-3, with 11 bases lining up with TRBD1. This clonotype originated in a man aged 60-69 years who had recovered from COVID-19. The CDR3 sequence is CASSIRDRGLLTDTQYF. The CDR3 region has the DNA TGTGCCAGTAGTATCCGGGACAGGGGGTTGTTGACAGATACGCAGTATTTT.